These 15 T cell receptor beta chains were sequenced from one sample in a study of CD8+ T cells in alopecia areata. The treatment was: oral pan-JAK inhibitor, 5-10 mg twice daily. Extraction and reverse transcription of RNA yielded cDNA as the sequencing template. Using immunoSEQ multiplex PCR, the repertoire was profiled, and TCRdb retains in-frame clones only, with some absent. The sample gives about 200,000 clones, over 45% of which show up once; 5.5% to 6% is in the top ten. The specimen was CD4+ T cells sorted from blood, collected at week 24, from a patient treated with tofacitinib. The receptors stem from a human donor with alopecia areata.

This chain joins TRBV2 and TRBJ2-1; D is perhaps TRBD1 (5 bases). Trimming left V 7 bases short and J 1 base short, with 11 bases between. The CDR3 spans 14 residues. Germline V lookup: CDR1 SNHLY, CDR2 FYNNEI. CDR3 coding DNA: TGTGCCAGCAAGGGGTTTAGGTCCTACAATGAGCAGTTCTTC. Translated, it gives CASKGFRSYNEQFF.

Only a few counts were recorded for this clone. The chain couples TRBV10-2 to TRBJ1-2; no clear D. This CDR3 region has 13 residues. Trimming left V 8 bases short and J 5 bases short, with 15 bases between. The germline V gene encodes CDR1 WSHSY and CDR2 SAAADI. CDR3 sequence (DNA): TGCGCCAGCCTCCGCGGGTCTTATTATGGCTACACCTTC. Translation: CASLRGSYYGYTF.

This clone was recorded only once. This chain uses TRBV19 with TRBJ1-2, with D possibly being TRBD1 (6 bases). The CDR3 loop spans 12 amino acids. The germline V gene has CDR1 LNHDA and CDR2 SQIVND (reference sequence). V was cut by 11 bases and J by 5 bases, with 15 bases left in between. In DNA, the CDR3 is TGTGCCGCTAAAACAGGGCTATATGGCTACACCTTC. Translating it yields CAAKTGLYGYTF. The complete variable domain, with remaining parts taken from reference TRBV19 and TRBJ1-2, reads DGGITQSPKYLFRKEGQNVTLSCEQNLNHDAMYWYRQDPGQGLRLIYYSQIVNDFQKGDIAEGYSVSREKKESFPLTVTSAQKNPTAFYLCAAKTGLYGYTFGSGTRLTVV.

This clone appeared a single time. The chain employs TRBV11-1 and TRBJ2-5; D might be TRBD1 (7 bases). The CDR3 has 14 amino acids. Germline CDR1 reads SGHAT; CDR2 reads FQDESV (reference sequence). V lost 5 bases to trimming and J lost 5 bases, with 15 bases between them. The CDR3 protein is CASSPKTGRETQYF. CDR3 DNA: TGTGCCAGCAGCCCGAAGACAGGGAGGGAGACCCAGTACTTC. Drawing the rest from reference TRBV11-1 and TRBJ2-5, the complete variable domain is EAEVAQSPRYKITEKSQAVAFWCDPISGHATLYWYRQILGQGPELLVQFQDESVVDDSQLPKDRFSAERLKGVDSTLKIQPAELGDSAMYLCASSPKTGRETQYFGPGTRLLVL.

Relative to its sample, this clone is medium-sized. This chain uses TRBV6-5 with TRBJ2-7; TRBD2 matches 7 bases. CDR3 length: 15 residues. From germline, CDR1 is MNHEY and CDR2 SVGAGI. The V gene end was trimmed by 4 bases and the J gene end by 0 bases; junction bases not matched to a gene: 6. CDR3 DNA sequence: TGTGCCAGCAGTTTTCGGCGCGGGGGCTCCTACGAGCAGTACTTC. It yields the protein CASSFRRGGSYEQYF.

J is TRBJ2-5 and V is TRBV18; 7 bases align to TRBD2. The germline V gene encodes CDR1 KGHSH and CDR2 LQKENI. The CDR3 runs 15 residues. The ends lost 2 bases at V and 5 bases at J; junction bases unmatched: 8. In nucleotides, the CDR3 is TGTGCCAGCTCACCATTTGAGGGAGCGGGGGAGACCCAGTACTTC. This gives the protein CASSPFEGAGETQYF.

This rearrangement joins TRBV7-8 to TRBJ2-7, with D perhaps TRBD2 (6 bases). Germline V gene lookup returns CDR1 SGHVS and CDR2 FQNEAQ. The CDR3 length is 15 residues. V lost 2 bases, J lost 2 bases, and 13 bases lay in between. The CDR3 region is CASSLYPSDTYEQYF. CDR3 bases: TGTGCCAGCAGCTTATATCCTAGCGACACCTACGAGCAGTACTTC.

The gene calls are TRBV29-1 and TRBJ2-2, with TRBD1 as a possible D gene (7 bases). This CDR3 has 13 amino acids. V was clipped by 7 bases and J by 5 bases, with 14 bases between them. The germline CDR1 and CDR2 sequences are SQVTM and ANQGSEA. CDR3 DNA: TGCAGCGCTGCGACAGGGACTACCGGGGAGCTGTTTTTT. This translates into CSAATGTTGELFF.

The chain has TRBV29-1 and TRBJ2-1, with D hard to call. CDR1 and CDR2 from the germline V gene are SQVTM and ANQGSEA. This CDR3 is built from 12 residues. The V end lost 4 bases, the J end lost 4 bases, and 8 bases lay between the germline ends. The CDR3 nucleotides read TGCAGCGTTGGGTCTTTATACAATGAGCAGTTCTTC. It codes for CSVGSLYNEQFF.

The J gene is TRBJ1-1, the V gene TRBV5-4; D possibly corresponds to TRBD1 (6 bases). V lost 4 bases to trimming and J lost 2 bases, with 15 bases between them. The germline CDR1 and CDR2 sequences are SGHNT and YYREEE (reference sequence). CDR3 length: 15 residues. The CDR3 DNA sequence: TGTGCCAGCAGCCCGGGGACATACGACAACACTGAAGCTTTCTTT. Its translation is CASSPGTYDNTEAFF.

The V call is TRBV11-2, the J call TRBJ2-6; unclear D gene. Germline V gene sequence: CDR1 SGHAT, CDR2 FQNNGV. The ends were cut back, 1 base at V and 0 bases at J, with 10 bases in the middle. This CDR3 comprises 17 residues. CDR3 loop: CASSLGSGFSGANVLTF. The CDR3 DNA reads TGTGCCAGCAGCTTAGGGTCGGGTTTCTCTGGGGCCAACGTCCTGACTTTC.

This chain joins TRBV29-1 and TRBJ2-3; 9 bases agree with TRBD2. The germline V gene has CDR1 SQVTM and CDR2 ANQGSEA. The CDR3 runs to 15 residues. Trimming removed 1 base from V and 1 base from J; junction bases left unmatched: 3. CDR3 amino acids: CSVEGRGGGTDTQYF. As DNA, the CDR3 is TGCAGCGTTGAAGGGCGGGGGGGCGGCACAGATACGCAGTATTTT.

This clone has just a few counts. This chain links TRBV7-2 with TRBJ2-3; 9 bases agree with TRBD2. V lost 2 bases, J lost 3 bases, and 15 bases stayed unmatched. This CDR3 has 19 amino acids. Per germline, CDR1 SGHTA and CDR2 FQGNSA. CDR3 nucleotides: TGTGCCAGCAGCTTAACGGGAGGGCTAGCGGGGCCCGGGACAGATACGCAGTATTTT. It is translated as CASSLTGGLAGPGTDTQYF.

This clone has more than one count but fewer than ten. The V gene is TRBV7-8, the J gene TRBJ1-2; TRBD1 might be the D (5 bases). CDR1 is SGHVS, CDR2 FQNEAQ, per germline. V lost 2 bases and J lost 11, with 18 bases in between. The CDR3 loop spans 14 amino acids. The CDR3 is CASSLSSGHPSYTF. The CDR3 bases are TGTGCCAGCAGCTTATCTTCAGGACACCCTAGTTACACCTTC. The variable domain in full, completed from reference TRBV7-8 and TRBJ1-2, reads GAGVSQSPRYKVAKRGQDVALRCDPISGHVSLFWYQQALGQGPEFLTYFQNEAQLDKSGLPSDRFFAERPEGSVSTLKIQRTQQEDSAVYLCASSLSSGHPSYTFGSGTRLTVV.

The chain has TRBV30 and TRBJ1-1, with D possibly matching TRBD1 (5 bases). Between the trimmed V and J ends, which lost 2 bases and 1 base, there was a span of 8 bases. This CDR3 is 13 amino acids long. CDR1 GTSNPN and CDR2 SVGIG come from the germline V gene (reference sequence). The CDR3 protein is CAWSLTANTEAFF. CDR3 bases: TGTGCCTGGAGTTTGACAGCGAACACTGAAGCTTTCTTT.